Presented here are 3 T cell receptor beta chains from one specimen sequenced in a study of cytomegalovirus exposure and HLA in healthy donors. This PCR relied on a set of 60 Vbeta primers and 13 Jbeta primers. Produced via immunoSEQ multiplex PCR; TCRdb's table is partial and in-frame only. Of about 110,000 clones listed, more than 70% are singletons. Sequenced: PBMCs. Receptors originate from a middle-aged man in good health and CMV-seronegative.

The gene calls are TRBV5-1 and TRBJ2-7, with TRBD1 as a possible D gene (6 bases). V shed 1 base and J shed 7 bases, with 12 bases lying between them. This CDR3 has 13 residues. The germline CDR1 and CDR2 sequences are SGHRS and YFSETQ. The CDR3 loop reads CASSLTQGLEQYF. The CDR3 region has the DNA TGCGCCAGCAGCTTGACACAGGGTTTGGAGCAGTACTTC.

J is TRBJ2-5 and V is TRBV5-4, with unresolved D. V was clipped by 0 bases and J by 0 bases, with 9 bases between them. This CDR3 is 15 amino acids long. Germline loops: CDR1 SGHNT, CDR2 YYREEE (reference sequence). The CDR3 DNA sequence: TGTGCCAGCAGCTTGGAGGTTGACTACCAAGAGACCCAGTACTTC. Its translation is CASSLEVDYQETQYF. The variable domain in full, completed from reference TRBV5-4 and TRBJ2-5, reads ETGVTQSPTHLIKTRGQQVTLRCSSQSGHNTVSWYQQALGQGPQFIFQYYREEENGRGNFPPRFSGLQFPNYSSELNVNALELDDSALYLCASSLEVDYQETQYFGPGTRLLVL.

V gene TRBV6-6 combines with J gene TRBJ1-1; perhaps TRBD1 as D (6 bases). The V end lost 2 bases, the J end lost 8 bases, and 9 bases lay between the germline ends. The CDR3 sequence is 12 residues long. Per germline, CDR1 MNHNY and CDR2 SVGAGI (reference sequence). The CDR3 DNA follows: TGTGCCAGCAGTTACGGGGGACAAGAAGCTTTCTTT. This encodes CASSYGGQEAFF.